The rows below give T cell receptor beta chains drawn from one sample of a study of shared clonotypes between healthy human individuals. Some clones are missing from TCRdb's copy, which holds only in-frame ones; the method was immunoSEQ multiplex PCR. In the table there are a few hundred thousand clones, around 87% of which are singletons. The sequenced material came from memory CD8+ T cells sorted from blood. These receptors all stem from a man aged 18 to 29 in good health. Both conserved end residues are part of each CDR3. The order of the fields is V gene, D gene, clone size, J gene, CDR3 protein, CDR3 DNA. D genes are given only for firm matches. Clone size, where shown, is once, few, many, or a class for clones that have expanded.

TRBV5-4,TRBD1,NA,TRBJ1-1,CASSRDRVTEAFF,TGTGCCAGCAGCCGCGACAGGGTCACTGAAGCTTTCTTT
TRBV12-1,NA,NA,TRBJ1-2,CASSSARNNYGYTF,TGTGCCAGCAGCTCAGCGAGGAATAACTATGGCTACACCTTC
TRBV28,TRBD2,NA,TRBJ2-5,CASRLGLAEETQYF,TGTGCCAGCAGACTAGGACTAGCGGAAGAGACCCAGTACTTC
TRBV9,TRBD1,NA,TRBJ1-5,CASSVAGGLNQPQHF,TGTGCCAGCAGCGTAGCAGGGGGCCTGAATCAGCCCCAGCATTTT
TRBV27,TRBD1,NA,TRBJ1-2,CASSFLGTDNYGYTF,TGTGCCAGCAGTTTCCTAGGGACAGACAACTATGGCTACACCTTC
TRBV6-5,TRBD2,NA,TRBJ2-5,CASGEGIETQYF,TGTGCCAGCGGGGAGGGGATAGAGACCCAGTACTTC
TRBV4-2,TRBD2,few,TRBJ2-1,CASSQDGTSGGNEQFF,TGTGCCAGCAGCCAAGATGGGACTAGCGGGGGGAATGAGCAGTTCTTC
TRBV10-3,NA,NA,TRBJ2-5,CATQHPVQGETQYF,TGTGCCACCCAGCACCCCGTCCAGGGGGAGACCCAGTACTTC
TRBV5-1,NA,once,TRBJ1-1,CASSLVGDEAFF,TGCGCCAGCAGCCTCGTGGGGGATGAAGCTTTCTTT
TRBV5-1,NA,NA,TRBJ1-2,CASSLYPGAYGYTF,TGCGCCAGCAGCTTGTACCCAGGGGCCTATGGCTACACCTTC
TRBV30,NA,NA,TRBJ1-2,CAWRLLTGGYTF,TGTGCCTGGAGGCTCCTTACGGGTGGCTACACCTTC
TRBV11-3,TRBD2,NA,TRBJ2-1,CASSPAVAGGPYNEQFF,TGTGCCAGCAGCCCCGCGGTAGCGGGGGGGCCCTACAATGAGCAGTTCTTC
TRBV4-1,NA,NA,TRBJ2-7,CASSLHRGYEQYF,TGCGCCAGCAGCCTTCATCGGGGGTACGAGCAGTACTTC
TRBV5-1,NA,many,TRBJ2-1,CASSSPSDSVFSYNEQFF,TGCGCCAGCAGCTCCCCGAGCGATTCAGTTTTCTCCTACAATGAGCAGTTCTTC
TRBV19,NA,NA,TRBJ2-7,CASSIGGLSYEQYF,TGTGCCAGTAGTATTGGAGGGTTGAGCTACGAGCAGTACTTC
TRBV19,TRBD1,NA,TRBJ2-7,CASSTGQGGLYEQYF,TGTGCCAGTAGTACCGGACAGGGGGGTCTCTACGAGCAGTACTTC
TRBV27,TRBD1,once,TRBJ2-5,CASSSTGGVETQYF,TGTGCCAGCAGCTCCACAGGGGGCGTAGAGACCCAGTACTTC
TRBV5-4,NA,NA,TRBJ2-5,CASSSAAETQYF,TGTGCCAGCAGTTCCGCGGCGGAGACCCAGTACTTC
TRBV5-6,NA,NA,TRBJ1-6,CASSPGAFYYNSPLHF,TGTGCCAGCAGCCCCGGGGCCTTTTACTATAATTCACCCCTCCACTTT
TRBV5-6,NA,NA,TRBJ2-7,CASSSVVASYEQYF,TGTGCCAGCAGCTCAGTTGTGGCTTCCTACGAGCAGTACTTC
TRBV4-1,TRBD2,NA,TRBJ2-5,CASSAVVGLAKETQYF,TGCGCCAGCAGCGCGGTTGTAGGACTAGCGAAAGAGACCCAGTACTTC
TRBV5-1,TRBD1,NA,TRBJ2-7,CASSAGTGGRGEQYF,TGCGCCAGCAGCGCCGGGACAGGGGGCCGAGGCGAGCAGTACTTC
TRBV9,NA,NA,TRBJ2-1,CASNTVRDNEQFF,TGTGCCAGCAATACAGTAAGGGACAATGAGCAGTTCTTC
TRBV15,TRBD1,NA,TRBJ1-5,CATSRQGASNQPQHF,TGTGCCACCAGCCGACAGGGAGCAAGCAATCAGCCCCAGCATTTT
TRBV9,NA,NA,TRBJ2-5,CASSVEGTGQETQYF,TGTGCCAGCAGCGTGGAGGGGACCGGCCAAGAGACCCAGTACTTC
TRBV5-4,TRBD2,NA,TRBJ2-7,CASSLRLAGSYEQYF,TGTGCCAGCAGCCTCCGACTAGCGGGAAGCTACGAGCAGTACTTC
TRBV9,NA,NA,TRBJ2-3,CASSADTQYF,TGTGCCAGCAGCGCAGATACGCAGTATTTT
TRBV11-2,NA,NA,TRBJ1-1,CASSLGNGYTEAFF,TGTGCCAGCAGCTTAGGAAATGGGTACACTGAAGCTTTCTTT
TRBV27,NA,NA,TRBJ2-5,CASSPTEPQETQYF,TGTGCCAGCAGTCCGACAGAGCCTCAAGAGACCCAGTACTTC
TRBV27,NA,NA,TRBJ1-5,CASRVYSSRDVNQPQHF,TGTGCCAGCAGAGTTTATTCGTCCAGGGATGTCAATCAGCCCCAGCATTTT
TRBV25-1,NA,many,TRBJ1-2,CASRDSYYGYTF,TGTGCCAGCAGAGACAGCTACTATGGCTACACCTTC
TRBV9,NA,NA,TRBJ2-2,CASSVGYSAREGELFF,TGTGCCAGCAGCGTCGGTTACAGCGCCCGTGAAGGGGAGCTGTTTTTT